This TCR beta chain derives from a study of blood T cells in healthy people across ages. Findings of the study overall: One million T cells yielded diversity estimates that were considered underestimates. Age brought a roughly linear fall in TCR beta diversity measured per million T cells.

PCR was performed a second time for about 6 to 12 cycles using a sample-barcoded 5' primer and a J-beta primer mix. One entry per CDR3 protein, called by TCRdb with MiXCR from the 5' RACE reads. This table has about 640,000 distinct CDR3 sequences, 58% appearing once. V was clipped by 7 bases and J by 0 bases, with 12 bases between them. The CDR3 extends over 14 amino acids. Isolation yielded PBMCs, at least 7 million per sample, in every case. Total RNA amounts of at least 6 micrograms were extracted per sample. The sample holds a few counts of this clonotype. Its antigen is currently unknown. V usage is TRBV12-3 or TRBV12-4 and J usage is TRBJ1-2; D call uncertain. The sequenced sample was blood. The sequence was obtained from a man aged 55 to 69 in good health. In DNA, the CDR3 is TGTGCCAGCACCCTGGAGGTGACTAACTATGGCTACACCTTC. This encodes CASTLEVTNYGYTF.